This paragraph covers one T cell receptor (beta chain) sequence. The target antigen is unknown. This record belongs to a study of T cells after yellow fever vaccination. On the study more broadly: Preparation used SMART-Seq v4 Ultra Low Input for the low-cell-number fractions.

One entry per CDR3 protein, called by TCRdb with MiXCR from the 5' RACE reads. The sample has under 250,000 distinct CDR3 sequences, 6.9% seen once; the top ten hold approximately 0.87%. Overall study findings and caveats: A large majority of primary-vaccination clones showed up again after the booster (roughly 96% CD4, roughly 91% CD8). Compared with primary, the secondary response was weaker and peaked at day 5, not 15.

This receptor was identified in a man aged 25 to 40 who received the YFV17D yellow fever vaccine. The material sequenced was CD4+ T cells sorted from PBMCs, taken 15 days after the yellow fever booster vaccination.

CDR3 nucleotide sequence: TGTGCCAGCAGCTCGGAAATAGTGGTAGATACGCAGTATTTT. Translation: CASSSEIVVDTQYF. The V and J genes are TRBV7-9 and TRBJ2-3; no clear D. Germline loops: CDR1 SEHNR, CDR2 FQNEAQ (reference sequence). There are 14 residues in the CDR3. Trimming took 4 bases from V and 5 from J, leaving 13 bases between them.